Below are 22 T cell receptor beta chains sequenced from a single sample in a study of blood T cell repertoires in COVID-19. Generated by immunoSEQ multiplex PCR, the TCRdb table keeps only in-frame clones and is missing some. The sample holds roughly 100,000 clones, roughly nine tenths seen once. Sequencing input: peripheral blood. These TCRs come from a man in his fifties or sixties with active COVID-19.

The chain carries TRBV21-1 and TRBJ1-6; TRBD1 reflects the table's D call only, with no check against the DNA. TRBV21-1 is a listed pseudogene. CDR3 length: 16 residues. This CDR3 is CASRLLGHDYNSPLHF. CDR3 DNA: TGTGCCAGCAGACTCCTCGGACACGACTATAATTCACCCCTCCACTTT.

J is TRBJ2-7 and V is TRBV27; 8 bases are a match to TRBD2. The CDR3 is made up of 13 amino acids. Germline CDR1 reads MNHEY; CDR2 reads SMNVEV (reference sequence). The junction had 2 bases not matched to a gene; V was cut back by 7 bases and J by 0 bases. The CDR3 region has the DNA TGTGCCAGCATCGGACTAGCCTCCTACGAGCAGTACTTC. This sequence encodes CASIGLASYEQYF.

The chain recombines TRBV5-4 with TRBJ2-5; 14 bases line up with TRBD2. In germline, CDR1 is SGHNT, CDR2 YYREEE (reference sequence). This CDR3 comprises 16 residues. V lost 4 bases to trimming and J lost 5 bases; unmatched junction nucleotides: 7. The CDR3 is CASSTGTSGGEETQYF. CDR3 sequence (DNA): TGTGCCAGCAGCACAGGGACTAGCGGGGGTGAGGAGACCCAGTACTTC.

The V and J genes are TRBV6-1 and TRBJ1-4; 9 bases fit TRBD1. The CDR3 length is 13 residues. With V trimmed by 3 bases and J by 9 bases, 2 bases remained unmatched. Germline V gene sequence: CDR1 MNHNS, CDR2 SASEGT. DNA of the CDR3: TGTGCCAGCAGTGATGGGACAGGGCAAAAACTGTTTTTT. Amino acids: CASSDGTGQKLFF.

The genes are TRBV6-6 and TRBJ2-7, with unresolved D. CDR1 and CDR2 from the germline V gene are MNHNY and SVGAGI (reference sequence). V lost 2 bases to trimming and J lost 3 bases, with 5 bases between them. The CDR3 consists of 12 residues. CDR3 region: CASSYERYEQYF. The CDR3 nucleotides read TGTGCCAGCAGTTACGAGCGCTACGAGCAGTACTTC.

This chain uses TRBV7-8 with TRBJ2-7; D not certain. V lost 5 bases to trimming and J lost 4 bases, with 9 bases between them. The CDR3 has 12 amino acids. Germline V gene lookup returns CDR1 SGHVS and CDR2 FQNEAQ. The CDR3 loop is CASSPAGYEQYF. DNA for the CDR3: TGTGCCAGCAGCCCCGCAGGATACGAGCAGTACTTC. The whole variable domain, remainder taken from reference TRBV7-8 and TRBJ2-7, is GAGVSQSPRYKVAKRGQDVALRCDPISGHVSLFWYQQALGQGPEFLTYFQNEAQLDKSGLPSDRFFAERPEGSVSTLKIQRTQQEDSAVYLCASSPAGYEQYFGPGTRLTVT.

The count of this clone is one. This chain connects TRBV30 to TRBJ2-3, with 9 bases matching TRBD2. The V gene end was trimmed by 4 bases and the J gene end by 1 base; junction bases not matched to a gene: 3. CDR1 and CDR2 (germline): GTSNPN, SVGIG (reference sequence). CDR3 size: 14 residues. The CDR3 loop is CAWTRTSGTDTQYF. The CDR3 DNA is TGTGCCTGGACTCGGACTAGCGGCACAGATACGCAGTATTTT.

The CDR3 loop reads CASSLHTGLALKTQYF. The CDR3 DNA is TGTGCCAGCAGCTTGCATACGGGACTAGCTTTAAAGACCCAGTACTTC. The V call is TRBV5-8, the J call TRBJ2-5; 9 nucleotides agree with TRBD2. The CDR3 sequence is 16 residues long. J was trimmed by 6 bases and V by 1 base; bases with no gene match: 10. CDR1 SGHTS and CDR2 YDEGEE come from the germline V gene. Drawing the rest from reference TRBV5-8 and TRBJ2-5, the complete variable domain is EAGVTQSPTHLIKTRGQQATLRCSPISGHTSVYWYQQALGLGLQFLLWYDEGEERNRGNFPPRFSGRQFPNYSSELNVNALELEDSALYLCASSLHTGLALKTQYFGPGTRLLVL.

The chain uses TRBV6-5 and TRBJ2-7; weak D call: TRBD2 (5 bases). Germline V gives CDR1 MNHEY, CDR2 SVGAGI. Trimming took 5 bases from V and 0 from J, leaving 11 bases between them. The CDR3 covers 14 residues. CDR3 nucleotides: TGTGCCAGCAGTCAGCGGTTCAGCTCCTACGAGCAGTACTTC. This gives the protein CASSQRFSSYEQYF.

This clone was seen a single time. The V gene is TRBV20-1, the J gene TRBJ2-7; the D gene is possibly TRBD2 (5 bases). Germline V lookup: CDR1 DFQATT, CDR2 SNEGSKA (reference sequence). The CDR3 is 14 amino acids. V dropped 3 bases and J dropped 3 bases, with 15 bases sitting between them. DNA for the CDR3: TGCAGTGCTAGTGAATTCCCCGGGGACTACGAGCAGTACTTC. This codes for CSASEFPGDYEQYF.

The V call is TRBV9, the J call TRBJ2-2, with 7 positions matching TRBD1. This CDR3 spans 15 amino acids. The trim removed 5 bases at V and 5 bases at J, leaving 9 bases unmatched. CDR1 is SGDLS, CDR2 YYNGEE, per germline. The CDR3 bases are TGTGCCAGCAGTCCTCAAGACAGGGCAACCGGGGAGCTGTTTTTT. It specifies CASSPQDRATGELFF.

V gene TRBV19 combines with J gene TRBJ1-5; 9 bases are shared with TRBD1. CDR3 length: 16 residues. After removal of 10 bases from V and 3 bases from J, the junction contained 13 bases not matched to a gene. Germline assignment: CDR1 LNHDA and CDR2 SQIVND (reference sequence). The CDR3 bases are TGTGCCACCGGGACAGGGCGAAGGGGCTACAATCAGCCCCAGCATTTT. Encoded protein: CATGTGRRGYNQPQHF.

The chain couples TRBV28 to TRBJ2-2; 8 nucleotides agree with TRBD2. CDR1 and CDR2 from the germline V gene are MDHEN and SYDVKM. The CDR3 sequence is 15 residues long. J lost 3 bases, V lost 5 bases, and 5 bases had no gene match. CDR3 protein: CASSSGGVDTGELFF. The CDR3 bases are TGTGCCAGCAGTAGCGGGGGCGTCGACACCGGGGAGCTGTTTTTT. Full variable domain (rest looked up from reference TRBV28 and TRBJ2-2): DVKVTQSSRYLVKRTGEKVFLECVQDMDHENMFWYRQDPGLGLRLIYFSYDVKMKEKGDIPEGYSVSREKKERFSLILESASTNQTSMYLCASSSGGVDTGELFFGEGSRLTVL.

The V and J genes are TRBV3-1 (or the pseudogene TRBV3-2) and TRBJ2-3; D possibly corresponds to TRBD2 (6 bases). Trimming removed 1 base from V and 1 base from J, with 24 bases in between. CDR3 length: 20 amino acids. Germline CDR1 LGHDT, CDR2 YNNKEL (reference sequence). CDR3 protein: CASSQVVGVSTGDGTDTQYF. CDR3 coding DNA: TGTGCCAGCAGCCAAGTCGTTGGCGTTAGTACGGGGGACGGCACAGATACGCAGTATTTT.

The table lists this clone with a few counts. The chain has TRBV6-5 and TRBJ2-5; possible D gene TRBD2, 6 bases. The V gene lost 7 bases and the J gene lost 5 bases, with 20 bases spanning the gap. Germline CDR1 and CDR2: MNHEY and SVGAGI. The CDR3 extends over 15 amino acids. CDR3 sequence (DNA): TGTGCCAGCAAGACGTCCGGCGGGGATGGGGAGACCCAGTACTTC. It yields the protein CASKTSGGDGETQYF.

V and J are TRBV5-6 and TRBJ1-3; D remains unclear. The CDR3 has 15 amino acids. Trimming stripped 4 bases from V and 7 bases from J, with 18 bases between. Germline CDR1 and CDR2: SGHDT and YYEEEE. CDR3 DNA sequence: TGTGCCAGCAGCCTAGGAGGGCAGATAGGCAACACCATATATTTT. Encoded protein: CASSLGGQIGNTIYF.

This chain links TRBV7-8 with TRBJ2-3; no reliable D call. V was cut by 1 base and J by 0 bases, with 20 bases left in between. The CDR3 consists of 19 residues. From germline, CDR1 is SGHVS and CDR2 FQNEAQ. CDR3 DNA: TGTGCCAGCAGCTTAGGAGCAGTCAGGATGGCTACTAGCACAGATACGCAGTATTTT. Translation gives CASSLGAVRMATSTDTQYF.

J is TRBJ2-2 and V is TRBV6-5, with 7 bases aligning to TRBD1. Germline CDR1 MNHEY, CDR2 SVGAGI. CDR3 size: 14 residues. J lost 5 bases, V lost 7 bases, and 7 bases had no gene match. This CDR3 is CASTRDSRTGELFF. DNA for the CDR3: TGTGCCAGCACCAGGGACAGCAGGACCGGGGAGCTGTTTTTT.

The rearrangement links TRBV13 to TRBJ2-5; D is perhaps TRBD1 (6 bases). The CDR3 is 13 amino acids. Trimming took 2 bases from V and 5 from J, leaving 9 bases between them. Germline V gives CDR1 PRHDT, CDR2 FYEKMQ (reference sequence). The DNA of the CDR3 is TGTGCCAGCAGCTTAAACAGGGCCGAGACCCAGTACTTC. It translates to CASSLNRAETQYF.

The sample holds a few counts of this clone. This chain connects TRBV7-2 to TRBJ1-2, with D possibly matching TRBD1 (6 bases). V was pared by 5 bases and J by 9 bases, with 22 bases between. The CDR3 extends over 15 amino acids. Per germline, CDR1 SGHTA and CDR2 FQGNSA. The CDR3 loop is CASSPQGGAKGSYTF. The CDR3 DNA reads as TGTGCCAGCAGCCCTCAAGGGGGGGCGAAGGGAAGCTACACCTTC.

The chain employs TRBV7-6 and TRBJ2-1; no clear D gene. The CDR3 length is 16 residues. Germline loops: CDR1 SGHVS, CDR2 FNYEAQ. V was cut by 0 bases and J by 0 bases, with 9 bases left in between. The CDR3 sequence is CASSLAVGSSYNEQFF. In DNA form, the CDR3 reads TGTGCCAGCAGCTTAGCGGTGGGCAGCTCCTACAATGAGCAGTTCTTC.

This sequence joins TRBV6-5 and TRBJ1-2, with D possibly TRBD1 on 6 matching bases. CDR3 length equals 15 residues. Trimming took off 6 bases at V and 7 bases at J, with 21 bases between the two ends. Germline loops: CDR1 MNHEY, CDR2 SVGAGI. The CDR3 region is CASSQGSPGLGGYTF. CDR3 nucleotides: TGTGCCAGCAGCCAGGGGAGTCCAGGGCTAGGTGGCTACACCTTC.